The present TCR beta chain was sequenced within a study of blood T cell repertoires in COVID-19. In germline, CDR1 is SGHTA, CDR2 FQGNSA. Trimming left V 5 bases short and J 7 bases short, with 12 bases between. The CDR3 runs 13 residues. Repertoires were generated with immunoSEQ multiplex PCR, while TCRdb's copy carries only in-frame clones and drops some. The sample has around 20,000 clones, around 89% seen once. The source is a human donor in a cohort sampled during active COVID-19. The chain is built from TRBV7-2 and TRBJ1-3; perhaps TRBD1 as D (6 bases). Specimen: peripheral blood. The CDR3 DNA reads TGTGCCAGCAGCCCGGACAGTCAGAACACCATATATTTT. It translates to CASSPDSQNTIYF.